The rows below give T cell receptor beta chains drawn from one sample of a study of cytomegalovirus exposure and HLA in healthy donors. Sequenced by immunoSEQ multiplex PCR; TCRdb stores in-frame clones only, minus some. Of 150,000 or so clones in the sample, more than 70% are singletons; the top ten hold approximately 1.5%. Input material: PBMCs. The receptors come from a male donor in good health and CMV-seronegative. CDR3s include the opening cysteine and the closing phenylalanine or tryptophan. The D gene is left open where the match is weak.

cdr3_nt | cdr3_aa | j_call | d_call | v_call
TGTGCCAGCAGTGAAGCCTCCCCGACGACAGGAACTGGGCAGTACTTC | CASSEASPTTGTGQYF | TRBJ2-7 | - | TRBV6-1
TGTGCCAGTAGTCTCCCTACACTAGCGGGAGGAGACAATGAGCAGTTCTTC | CASSLPTLAGGDNEQFF | TRBJ2-1 | TRBD2 | TRBV19
TGTGCCAGCAGCCATTTGGGGGCCGGTGAAAAACTGTTTTTT | CASSHLGAGEKLFF | TRBJ1-4 | - | TRBV14
TGTGCCAGCAGCTTAGCGGGACACCCTGGGGAGACCCAGTACTTC | CASSLAGHPGETQYF | TRBJ2-5 | - | TRBV7-9
TGTGCCAGCAGCCTAGGGCCTAGCAATGAGCAGTTCTTC | CASSLGPSNEQFF | TRBJ2-1 | - | TRBV7-7
TGTGCCAGCTCCAGGGGAGCGGGAGTTGGTGAGCAGTACTTC | CASSRGAGVGEQYF | TRBJ2-7 | TRBD2 | TRBV28
TGTGCCAGCAGTGAAATGGCGAGACTAGCGGGGTCCTACGAGCAGTACTTC | CASSEMARLAGSYEQYF | TRBJ2-7 | TRBD2 | TRBV6-1
TGTGCCAGTAGTCGACTGGCGAATGAGCAGTTCTTC | CASSRLANEQFF | TRBJ2-1 | - | TRBV19
TGTGCCAGCAGCTCCGCCGGGGGGAGGTCAACCGGGGAGCTGTTTTTT | CASSSAGGRSTGELFF | TRBJ2-2 | TRBD2 | TRBV7-9
TGTGCCAGCAGCCCCGGCCCCGGGACTTACGAGCAGTACTTC | CASSPGPGTYEQYF | TRBJ2-7 | - | TRBV7-3
TGTGCCAGCAGTGTCGGACACCCTAGCACAGATACGCAGTATTTT | CASSVGHPSTDTQYF | TRBJ2-3 | - | TRBV6-6
TGCGCCAGCGCAGACCAACAACAGGGAGTCACTGAAGCTTTCTTT | CASADQQQGVTEAFF | TRBJ1-1 | - | TRBV5-1
TGTGCCAGCTCTAAAGCGGGGGGCGGAGAGACCCAGTACTTC | CASSKAGGGETQYF | TRBJ2-5 | TRBD2 | TRBV6-5
TGTGCCAGTAGTAGACGGGATGAGCAGTACTTC | CASSRRDEQYF | TRBJ2-7 | - | TRBV19
TGTGCCAGTCGAAAACAGGGGGCCACCGGGGAGCTGTTTTTT | CASRKQGATGELFF | TRBJ2-2 | TRBD1 | TRBV19
TGCGCCAGCAGCCAAGAATCGGCTCTAGGGGGCGAGCAGTTCTTC | CASSQESALGGEQFF | TRBJ2-1 | TRBD1 | TRBV4-1
TGTGCCAGCAACTTACCCAGGGGGCTCGCCTACGAGCAGTACTTC | CASNLPRGLAYEQYF | TRBJ2-7 | TRBD1 | TRBV28